The clone carrying this TCR beta chain occurred a few times. The target antigen is unknown. This CDR3 region has 13 residues. V gave up 3 bases and J gave up 0 bases, with 6 bases separating them. CDR1 is KGHSH, CDR2 LQKENI, per germline. This sample is drawn from a study of T cells after yellow fever vaccination. About the study: SMART-Seq v4 Ultra Low Input served to prepare low-cell-number fractions. Study results and caveats: Reappearance after the booster was seen for most primary-vaccination clones, at 95% to 97% CD4 and 70% to 90% CD8.

A process of 5'RACE template switching, which added a universal primer site and UMIs, was used to make TCR cDNA. TCRdb ran MiXCR on the 5' RACE reads and lists one entry per CDR3 protein. In the table there are hundreds of thousands of distinct CDR3 sequences, around 3.6% of which are singletons. The sequences come from PBMCs, collected on the day of the yellow fever booster vaccination. The clonotype originates from a man younger than 30 who received the YFV17D yellow fever vaccine. The chain joins TRBV18 to TRBJ2-7, with D unclear. The CDR3 nucleotides read TGTGCCAGCTCACCCCAGAGCTCCTACGAGCAGTACTTC. It encodes CASSPQSSYEQYF.